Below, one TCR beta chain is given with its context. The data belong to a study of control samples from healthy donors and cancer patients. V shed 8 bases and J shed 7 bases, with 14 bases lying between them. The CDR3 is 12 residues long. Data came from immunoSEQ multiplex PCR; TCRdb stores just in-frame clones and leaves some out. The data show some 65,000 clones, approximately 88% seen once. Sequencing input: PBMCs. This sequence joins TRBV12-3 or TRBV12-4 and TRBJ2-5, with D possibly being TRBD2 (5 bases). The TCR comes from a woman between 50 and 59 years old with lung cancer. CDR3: CASRGLSGTQYF. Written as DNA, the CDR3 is TGTGCCAGCCGAGGACTGTCGGGGACCCAGTACTTC.